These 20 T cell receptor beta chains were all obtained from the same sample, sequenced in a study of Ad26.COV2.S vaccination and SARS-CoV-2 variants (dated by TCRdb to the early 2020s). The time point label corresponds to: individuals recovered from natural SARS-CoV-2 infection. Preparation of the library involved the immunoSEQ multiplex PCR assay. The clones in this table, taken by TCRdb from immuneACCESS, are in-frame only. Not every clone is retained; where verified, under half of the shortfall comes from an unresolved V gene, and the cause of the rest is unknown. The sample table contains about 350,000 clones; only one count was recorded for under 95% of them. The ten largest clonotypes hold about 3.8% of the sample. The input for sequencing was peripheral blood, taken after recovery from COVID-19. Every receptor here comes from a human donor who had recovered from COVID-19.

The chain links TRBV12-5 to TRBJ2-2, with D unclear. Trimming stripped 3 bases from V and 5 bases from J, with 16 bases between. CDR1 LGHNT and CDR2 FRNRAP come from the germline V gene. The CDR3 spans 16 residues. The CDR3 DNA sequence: TGTGCTAGTGGTTTCCCTCGGAGTCCCGGTACCGGGGAGCTGTTTTTT. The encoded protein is CASGFPRSPGTGELFF.

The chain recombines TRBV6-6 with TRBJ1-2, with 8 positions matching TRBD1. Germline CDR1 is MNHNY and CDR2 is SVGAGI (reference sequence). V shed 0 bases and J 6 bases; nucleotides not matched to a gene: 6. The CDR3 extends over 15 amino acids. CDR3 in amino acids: CASSYSGRGLDGYTF. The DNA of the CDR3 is TGTGCCAGCAGTTACTCGGGCAGGGGGCTGGATGGCTACACCTTC.

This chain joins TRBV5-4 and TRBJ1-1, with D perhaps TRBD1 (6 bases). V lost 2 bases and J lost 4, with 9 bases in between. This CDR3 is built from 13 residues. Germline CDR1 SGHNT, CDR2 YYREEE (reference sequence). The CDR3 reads CASSLGGSTEAFF. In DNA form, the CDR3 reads TGTGCCAGCAGCTTAGGGGGGAGCACTGAAGCTTTCTTT.

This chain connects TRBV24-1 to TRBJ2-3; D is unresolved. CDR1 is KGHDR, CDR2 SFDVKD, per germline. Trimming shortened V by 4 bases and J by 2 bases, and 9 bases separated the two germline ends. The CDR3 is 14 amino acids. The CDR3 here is CATSEVGFTDTQYF. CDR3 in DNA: TGTGCCACCAGTGAGGTCGGTTTCACAGATACGCAGTATTTT.

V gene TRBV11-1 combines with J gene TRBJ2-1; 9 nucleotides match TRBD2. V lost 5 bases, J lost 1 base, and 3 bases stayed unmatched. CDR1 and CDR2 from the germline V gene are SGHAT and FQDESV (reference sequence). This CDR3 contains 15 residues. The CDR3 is CASSPAGGSYNEQFF. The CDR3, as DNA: TGTGCCAGCAGCCCTGCGGGGGGGTCCTACAATGAGCAGTTCTTC.

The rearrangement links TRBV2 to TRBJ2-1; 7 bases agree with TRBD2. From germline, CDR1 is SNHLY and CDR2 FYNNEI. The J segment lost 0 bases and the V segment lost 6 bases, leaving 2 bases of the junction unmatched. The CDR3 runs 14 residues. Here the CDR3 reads CASRRLASYNEQFF. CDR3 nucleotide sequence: TGTGCCAGCAGACGACTAGCCTCCTACAATGAGCAGTTCTTC.

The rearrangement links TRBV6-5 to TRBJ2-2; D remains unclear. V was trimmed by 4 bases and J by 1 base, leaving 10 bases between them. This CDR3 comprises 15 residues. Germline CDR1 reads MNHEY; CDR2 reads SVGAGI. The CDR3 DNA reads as TGTGCCAGCAGTTCCCAGCATGGGAACACCGGGGAGCTGTTTTTT. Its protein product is CASSSQHGNTGELFF.

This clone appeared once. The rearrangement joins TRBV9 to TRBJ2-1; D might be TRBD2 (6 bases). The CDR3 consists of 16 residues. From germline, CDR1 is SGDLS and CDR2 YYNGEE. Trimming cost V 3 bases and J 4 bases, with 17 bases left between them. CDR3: CASSGAGGISYNEQFF. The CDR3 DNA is TGTGCCAGCAGCGGGGCCGGCGGGATTTCGTACAATGAGCAGTTCTTC. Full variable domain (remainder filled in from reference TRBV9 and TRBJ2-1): DSGVTQTPKHLITATGQRVTLRCSPRSGDLSVYWYQQSLDQGLQFLIQYYNGEERAKGNILERFSAQQFPDLHSELNLSSLELGDSALYFCASSGAGGISYNEQFFGPGTRLTVL.

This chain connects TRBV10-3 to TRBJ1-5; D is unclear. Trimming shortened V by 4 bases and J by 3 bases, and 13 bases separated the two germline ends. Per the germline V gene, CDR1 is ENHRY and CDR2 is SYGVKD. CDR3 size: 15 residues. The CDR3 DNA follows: TGTGCCATCAGTGGGGAGGACGGAATCAATCAGCCCCAGCATTTT. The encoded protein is CAISGEDGINQPQHF.

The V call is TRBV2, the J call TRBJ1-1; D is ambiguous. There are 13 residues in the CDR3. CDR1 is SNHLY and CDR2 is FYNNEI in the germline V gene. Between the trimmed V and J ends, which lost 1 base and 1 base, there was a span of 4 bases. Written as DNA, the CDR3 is TGTGCCAGCAGTGAAGACGGGAACACTGAAGCTTTCTTT. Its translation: CASSEDGNTEAFF.

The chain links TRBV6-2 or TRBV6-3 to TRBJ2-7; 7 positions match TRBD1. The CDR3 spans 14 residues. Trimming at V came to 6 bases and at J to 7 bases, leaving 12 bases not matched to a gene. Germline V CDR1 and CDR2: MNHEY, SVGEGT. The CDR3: CASSTVRGIEEQYF. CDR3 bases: TGTGCCAGCAGCACGGTCAGGGGGATCGAGGAGCAGTACTTC.

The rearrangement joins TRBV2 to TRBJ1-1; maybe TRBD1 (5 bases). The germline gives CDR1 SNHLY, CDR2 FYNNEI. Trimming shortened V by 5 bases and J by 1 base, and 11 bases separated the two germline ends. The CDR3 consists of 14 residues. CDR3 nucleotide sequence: TGTGCCAGCAGTCGGGGCGGAAGGAACACTGAAGCTTTCTTT. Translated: CASSRGGRNTEAFF.

The DNA for the CDR3 is TGTGCCAGTAGGATCAATCACAGGGGAGGCACTGAAGCTTTCTTT. This gives the protein CASRINHRGGTEAFF. J is TRBJ1-1 and V is TRBV19; 7 bases are a match to TRBD1. The CDR3 is 15 residues long. CDR1 and CDR2 from the germline V gene are LNHDA and SQIVND (reference sequence). V lost 6 bases and J lost 4; bases outside the gene matches: 11.

In DNA form, the CDR3 reads TGCGCCAGCAGCCAAGTGGGGCTAGCGGGGGGGCTAAGCACAGATACGCAGTATTTT. Its protein product is CASSQVGLAGGLSTDTQYF. The chain carries TRBV4-1 and TRBJ2-3, with TRBD2 matching over 12 bases. Germline assignment: CDR1 MGHRA and CDR2 YSYEKL. The CDR3 is 19 residues long. Germline trimming cut 1 base from V and 0 bases from J; bases unmatched to any gene: 8.

Here the CDR3 DNA reads TGCGCCAGCAGCCACCTGACAGGACAGGGCCATGGCTACACCTTC. It yields the protein CASSHLTGQGHGYTF. The chain uses TRBV4-3 and TRBJ1-2, with TRBD1 matching over 8 bases. The CDR3 extends over 15 amino acids. Germline V CDR1 and CDR2: LGHNA, YSLEER. V lost 3 bases, J lost 6 bases, and 9 bases stayed unmatched.

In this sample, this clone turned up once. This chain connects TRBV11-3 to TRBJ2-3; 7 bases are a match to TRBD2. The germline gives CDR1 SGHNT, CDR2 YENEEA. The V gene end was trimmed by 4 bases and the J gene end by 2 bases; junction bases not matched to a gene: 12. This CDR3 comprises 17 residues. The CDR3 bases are TGTGCCAGCAGCTCAGCTCCTGGGAGGGGTTTCACAGATACGCAGTATTTT. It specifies CASSSAPGRGFTDTQYF.

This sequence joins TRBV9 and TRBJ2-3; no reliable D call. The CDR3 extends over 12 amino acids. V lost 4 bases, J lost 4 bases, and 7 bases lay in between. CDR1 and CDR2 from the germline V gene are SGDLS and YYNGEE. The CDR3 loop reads CASSPQADTQYF. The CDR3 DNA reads TGTGCCAGCAGCCCACAAGCAGATACGCAGTATTTT.

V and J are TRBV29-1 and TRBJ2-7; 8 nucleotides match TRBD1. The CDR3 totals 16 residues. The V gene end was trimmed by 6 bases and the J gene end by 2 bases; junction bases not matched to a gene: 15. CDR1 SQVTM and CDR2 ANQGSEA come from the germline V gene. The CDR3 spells CSVRPTNRGSAYEQYF. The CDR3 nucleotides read TGCAGCGTCCGACCTACGAACAGGGGGTCGGCCTACGAGCAGTACTTC.

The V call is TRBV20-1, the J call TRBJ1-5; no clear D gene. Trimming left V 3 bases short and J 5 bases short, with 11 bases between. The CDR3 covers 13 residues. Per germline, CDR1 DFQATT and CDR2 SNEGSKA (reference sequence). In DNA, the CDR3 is TGCAGTGCTAGTATACAGCCAGATCAGCCCCAGCATTTT. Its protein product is CSASIQPDQPQHF.

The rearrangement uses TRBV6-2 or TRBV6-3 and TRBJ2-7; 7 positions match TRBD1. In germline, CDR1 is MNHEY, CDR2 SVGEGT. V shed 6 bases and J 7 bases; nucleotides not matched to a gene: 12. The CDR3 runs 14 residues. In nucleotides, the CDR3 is TGTGCCAGCAGCTCGGGACAGTATGGTCGGGAGCAGTACTTC. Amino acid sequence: CASSSGQYGREQYF.